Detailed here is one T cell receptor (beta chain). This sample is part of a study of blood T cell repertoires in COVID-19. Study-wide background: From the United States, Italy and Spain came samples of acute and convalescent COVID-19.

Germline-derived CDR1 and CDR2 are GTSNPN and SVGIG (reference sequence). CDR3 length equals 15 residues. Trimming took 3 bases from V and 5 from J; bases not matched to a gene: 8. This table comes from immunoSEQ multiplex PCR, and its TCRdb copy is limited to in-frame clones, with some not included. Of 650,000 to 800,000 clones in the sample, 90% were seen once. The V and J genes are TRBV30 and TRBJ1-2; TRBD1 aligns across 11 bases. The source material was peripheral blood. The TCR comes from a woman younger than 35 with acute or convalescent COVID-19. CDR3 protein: CAWSPGDRGGYGYTF. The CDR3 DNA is TGTGCCTGGAGCCCTGGGGACAGGGGGGGGTATGGCTACACCTTC.